This TCR beta chain was sequenced for a study of cytomegalovirus exposure and HLA in healthy donors. This clone showed up just a few times. Germline V gene lookup returns CDR1 MNHNY and CDR2 SVGAGI (reference sequence). The CDR3 has 14 residues. The trim removed 0 bases at V and 4 bases at J, leaving 2 bases unmatched. The PCR made use of 60 Vbeta and 13 Jbeta primers. Profiling relied on immunoSEQ multiplex PCR, and the TCRdb table lists in-frame clones only, not all of them. The table shows tens of thousands of clones, with over 65% occurring only once. Sequences were obtained from PBMCs. The receptor's source is a man over 45 in good health and CMV-seropositive. The chain carries TRBV6-6 and TRBJ1-1; 7 positions agree with TRBD1. CDR3 sequence (DNA): TGTGCCAGCAGTTACTCGACAGGGTTCACTGAAGCTTTCTTT. The encoded protein is CASSYSTGFTEAFF.